This TCR beta chain was found in a study of T cell repertoires in cytomegalovirus infection. Study as a whole: An indication of both CMV infection and matching HLA type came from public TCR beta signatures.

Notes on the study in general: Clonotype analysis showed dominance of the ex vivo response by HLA-C-restricted CMV-specific TCR beta clonotypes. Summed frequency of public TCR beta families distinguished CMV carriers with the relevant HLA.

This clonotype was observed many times. Its specificity is not known. One junction end disagrees with the germline gene, perhaps due to a read error. One entry per CDR3 protein results from TCRdb running MiXCR on the reads. The repertoire holds under 100,000 distinct CDR3 sequences, around 3.4% seen once, with 3.5% to 5% in the top ten. The CDR3 extends over 12 amino acids. The gene calls are TRBV12-3 or TRBV12-4 and TRBJ2-1; 13 bases line up with TRBD2. This TCR was recovered from a human donor in good health (CMV status not recorded). Some clones in this sample may be carry-over from other donors' samples. Sequenced material: PBMCs. In nucleotides, the CDR3 is TGTGCCAGCAGTCCAGGACTAGCGGGGGCCCTCTTC. It translates to CASSPGLAGALF.